This T cell receptor beta chain was captured by sequencing in a study of blood T cell repertoires in COVID-19. Study-level information: From the United States, Italy and Spain came samples of acute and convalescent COVID-19. PBMCs, B-cell-depleted T cells, or T cells were the source of the cDNA or gDNA that made up the material.

V lost 4 bases to trimming and J lost 11 bases, with 11 bases between them. The CDR3 has 10 amino acids. CDR1 is SQVTM and CDR2 is ANQGSEA in the germline V gene. In the authors' workflow: For nucleated cells, counts were estimated from reference gene primer amplification. Assay: immunoSEQ multiplex PCR; the TCRdb copy retains only in-frame clones and omits some. V, J and clone size were drawn from that table, and D and trimming were deduced from the DNA. In the table there are 100,000 or so clones, about four fifths of which are singletons. Sequenced sample: peripheral blood. V and J are TRBV29-1 and TRBJ1-1, with D possibly TRBD1 on 5 matching bases. The sequence came from a woman of 80 years or more with acute or convalescent COVID-19. In DNA, the CDR3 is TGCAGCGTTGTTGGCAGGGCCGCTTTCTTT. Amino acid sequence: CSVVGRAAFF.